The clone carrying this T cell receptor beta chain was detected ten times or more. Antigen: not known. This entry is derived from a study of T cells in Graves' hyperthyroidism and ophthalmopathy. Hyperthyroidism, newly diagnosed and lasting under 2 months, affected patients aged 18 to 65. PBMCs were obtained from over 8.5 ml fresh peripheral blood. Looked up from germline, CDR1 is PRHDT and CDR2 is FYEKMQ (reference sequence). The CDR3 runs 19 residues. The ends lost 3 bases at V and 2 bases at J; junction bases unmatched: 8. Researchers took RNA transcripts and amplified the TCR beta CDR3 regions from them. When the TCR CDR3 underwent first-round RT-PCR, the HTBI primer set was used. From the multiplex PCR reads, TCRdb called clonotypes with MiXCR, one entry per CDR3 protein. The sample consists of approximately 630,000 distinct CDR3 sequences, about 16% of them appearing once. General study points: Within blood appeared most thyroid clonotypes that had expanded above 0.001.

Material for sequencing was blood. The rearrangement joins TRBV13 to TRBJ2-1, with TRBD2 matching 15 bases. The TCR sequence derives from a woman in her twenties or thirties with Graves' hyperthyroidism. The CDR3 DNA reads TGTGCCAGCAGCTTTCCGGGACTAGCGGGAGGAAGGACCTACAATGAGCAGTTCTTC. It codes for CASSFPGLAGGRTYNEQFF. The full variable domain, in which reference TRBV13 and TRBJ2-1 provide the parts outside the CDR3, is AAGVIQSPRHLIKEKRETATLKCYPIPRHDTVYWYQQGPGQDPQFLISFYEKMQSDKGSIPDRFSAQQFSDYHSELNMSSLELGDSALYFCASSFPGLAGGRTYNEQFFGPGTRLTVL.